The clone carrying this TCR beta chain was recorded a few times. TCRdb re-analysed the RT-PCR reads in MiXCR, keeping a single row per CDR3 protein. This table holds about a million distinct CDR3 sequences, more than 15% found once. Germline V gene lookup returns CDR1 SGHVS and CDR2 FNYEAQ. V lost 7 bases and J 1 base, leaving 17 bases between the germline ends. The length of the CDR3 is 16 residues. This entry belongs to a study of patients and donors after allogeneic stem cell transplantation. The V gene is TRBV7-6, the J gene TRBJ2-1, with D perhaps TRBD1 or TRBD2 (7 bases each). The sequencing input was blood, either unsorted or a sorted T cell fraction (not recorded which). This clonotype was obtained from a human donor who was either an allogeneic HSCT recipient or a stem cell or donor lymphocyte infusion donor (not recorded which). It is not recorded whose cells these are; they may come from a transplant donor. The DNA of the CDR3 is TGTGCCAGCACCCCAGGGGGGGGTTCTTCCTACAATGAGCAGTTCTTC. Its translation: CASTPGGGSSYNEQFF.